This T cell receptor beta chain was retrieved from a study of OX40 agonist ivuxolimab in advanced cancers. For the study at large: Partial responses, seen in three patients, involved one hepatocellular carcinoma and two cutaneous melanomas. Study results and caveats: Low normalized T-cell clonal expansion was also seen in some nonresponders.

Clones were sequenced by immunoSEQ multiplex PCR, and TCRdb holds only the in-frame ones, with some missing. The sample carries around 35,000 clones, roughly three quarters recorded once. Trimming cost V 5 bases and J 7 bases, with 14 bases left between them. There are 14 residues in the CDR3. CDR1 is MNHEY and CDR2 is SVGAGI in the germline V gene. Prior autoimmune disease or systemic immunosuppression barred patients. This clone was seen only once. Its antigen remains unidentified. The TCR was taken from an adult with an advanced solid tumor such as melanoma, head and neck, liver or kidney cancer. This material consisted of CD4+ or CD8+ T cells sorted from blood, taken in a trial of the OX40 agonist ivuxolimab. This sequence joins TRBV6-5 and TRBJ1-4; D gene ambiguous. The CDR3 nucleotides read TGTGCCAGCAGTACCGGGATGCTGGGTGAAAAACTGTTTTTT. Amino acid sequence: CASSTGMLGEKLFF.